The 20 T cell receptor beta chains reported below all come from one sample, sequenced in a study of blood T cells in healthy people across ages. Alongside a J-beta primer mix, a sample-barcoded 5' primer served in a second PCR lasting about 6 to 11 cycles. MiXCR, applied by TCRdb to the 5' RACE reads, yields one record per CDR3 protein. The sample lists 1,500,000 or so distinct CDR3 sequences; roughly 64% were seen once. Sequenced: blood. All receptors derive from a young man in good health.

This chain links TRBV6-1 with TRBJ2-1, with D possibly called TRBD1 or TRBD2 (5 bases each). V dropped 5 bases and J dropped 6 bases, with 35 bases sitting between them. The germline CDR1 and CDR2 sequences are MNHNS and SASEGT. CDR3 length: 21 residues. CDR3 bases: TGTGCCAGCAGTCCCCATTTTTCCGAGGGGTTCGGCCAAGATTCGCTCAATGAGCAGTTCTTC. This sequence encodes CASSPHFSEGFGQDSLNEQFF.

The rearrangement joins TRBV7-8 to TRBJ2-3; possibly TRBD2 for D (6 bases). Germline loops: CDR1 SGHVS, CDR2 FQNEAQ. The CDR3 is made up of 16 amino acids. V was cut by 1 base and J by 6 bases, with 17 bases left in between. The CDR3 reads CASSLGSDLGRDTQYF. Here the CDR3 DNA reads TGTGCCAGCAGCTTAGGTTCGGACCTAGGGAGGGATACGCAGTATTTT.

In its sample, this clonotype was seen once. At one end the junction does not follow the germline gene, possibly because of a read error. V usage is TRBV6-5 and J usage is TRBJ1-2; TRBD1 aligns across 7 bases. The CDR3 loop spans 17 amino acids. CDR1 is MNHEY, CDR2 SVGAGI, per germline. CDR3 region: CDSSSNPQTGTNYGYTF. The CDR3 DNA follows: TGTGACAGCAGTTCCAACCCCCAGACAGGGACTAACTATGGCTACACCTTC.

The rearrangement links TRBV6-5 to TRBJ1-2; D might be TRBD1 (5 bases). The V gene's germline CDR1 is MNHEY and CDR2 SVGAGI. Trimming took 2 bases from V and 4 from J, leaving 14 bases between them. The CDR3 covers 15 residues. In DNA, the CDR3 is TGTGCCAGCAGTTACATGGGGCCGGGAGGCTATGGCTACACCTTC. Translating it yields CASSYMGPGGYGYTF.

The chain has TRBV6-1 and TRBJ1-2, with D possibly being TRBD1 (5 bases). The CDR3 runs to 16 residues. V was cut by 3 bases and J by 3 bases, with 17 bases left in between. The germline gives CDR1 MNHNS, CDR2 SASEGT. Here the CDR3 reads CASSDSLTGRYYGYTF. The DNA for the CDR3 is TGTGCCAGCAGTGACAGCCTAACAGGCCGGTACTATGGCTACACCTTC.

This sequence joins TRBV27 and TRBJ2-4; D is ambiguous. The germline gives CDR1 MNHEY, CDR2 SMNVEV (reference sequence). V was trimmed by 2 bases and J by 0 bases, leaving 11 bases between them. The length of the CDR3 is 16 residues. The CDR3 is CASSLRIPSAKNIQYF. The CDR3 DNA reads TGTGCCAGCAGTTTAAGAATCCCTTCAGCCAAAAACATTCAGTACTTC.

The gene calls are TRBV24-1 and TRBJ2-3; no clear D gene. V gave up 0 bases and J gave up 10 bases, with 10 bases separating them. Germline V gene sequence: CDR1 KGHDR, CDR2 SFDVKD. The CDR3 covers 13 residues. The DNA for the CDR3 is TGTGCCACCAGTGATTTGGCCCGGATTTCGCAGTATTTT. It is translated as CATSDLARISQYF.

The chain combines TRBV7-9 with TRBJ1-6; D unclear. Germline-derived CDR1 and CDR2 are SEHNR and FQNEAQ (reference sequence). V lost 6 bases to trimming and J lost 9 bases, with 12 bases between them. This CDR3 is 13 amino acids long. CDR3 DNA: TGTGCCAGCAGGGACGGAGATTTTTCACCCCTCCACTTT. It is translated as CASRDGDFSPLHF.

The table lists this clonotype with a few counts. Compared with germline, one end of the junction differs, possibly owing to a read error. The gene calls are TRBV12-3 or TRBV12-4 and TRBJ1-2; no clear D gene. There are 14 residues in the CDR3. Here the CDR3 reads CASSLKDGPNGYTF. The CDR3 region has the DNA TGTGCCAGCAGTTTAAAGGACGGACCTAATGGCTATACCTTC.

Only a few counts were recorded for this clonotype. The chain has TRBV28 and TRBJ2-1, with 7 nucleotides matching TRBD2. The CDR3 extends over 13 amino acids. V dropped 5 bases and J dropped 8; count of bases not matched to a gene: 6. The germline V gene encodes CDR1 MDHEN and CDR2 SYDVKM. The CDR3 DNA reads as TGTGCCAGCAGTGGGGACTATAGGCATGAGCAGTTCTTC. Protein product: CASSGDYRHEQFF.

The chain is built from TRBV7-9 and TRBJ2-5; 7 bases are a match to TRBD1. The germline gives CDR1 SEHNR, CDR2 FQNEAQ (reference sequence). CDR3 length equals 14 residues. Unmatched junction bases numbered 2, after V lost 0 bases and J lost 4 bases. CDR3 coding DNA: TGTGCCAGCAGCTTAGCGACAGGGCTAGAGACCCAGTACTTC. It specifies CASSLATGLETQYF.

The rearrangement joins TRBV20-1 to TRBJ2-3; no definite D call. The CDR3 consists of 15 residues. V lost 3 bases and J lost 0, with 13 bases in between. CDR1 is DFQATT and CDR2 is SNEGSKA in the germline V gene (reference sequence). The CDR3 DNA reads TGCAGTGCTAGTTCTAAGGCCCCTAGCACAGATACGCAGTATTTT. Amino acid sequence: CSASSKAPSTDTQYF.

This clonotype turned up a few times. The chain links TRBV5-1 to TRBJ1-2; TRBD1 might be the D (6 bases). Trimming took off 4 bases at V and 7 bases at J, with 17 bases between the two ends. This CDR3 contains 14 residues. CDR1 and CDR2 (germline): SGHRS, YFSETQ. The CDR3 nucleotides read TGCGCCAGCAGCCCTCCGGCAGGGGCCCCTGGCTACACCTTC. Translated: CASSPPAGAPGYTF.

This clonotype was counted a few times. This sequence joins TRBV7-9 and TRBJ2-7; possibly TRBD2 for D (5 bases). Trimming stripped 8 bases from V and 3 bases from J, with 8 bases between. The CDR3 has 11 amino acids. The germline gives CDR1 SEHNR, CDR2 FQNEAQ (reference sequence). The CDR3 protein is CASDEGYEQYF. CDR3 nucleotide sequence: TGTGCCAGCGATGAGGGCTACGAGCAGTACTTC.

This clonotype was seen many times. The V call is TRBV7-2, the J call TRBJ1-2; D unclear. The CDR3 totals 10 residues. Germline lookup yields CDR1 SGHTA and CDR2 FQGNSA. Here the CDR3 reads CAIYQGGYTF. CDR3 nucleotide sequence: TGTGCTATTTATCAAGGTGGCTACACCTTC.

V is TRBV11-2 and J is TRBJ2-1, with 7 bases lining up with TRBD1. Looked up from germline, CDR1 is SGHAT and CDR2 is FQNNGV. The CDR3 has 15 amino acids. V was pared by 1 base and J by 5 bases, with 5 bases of the junction left unmatched. The CDR3 here is CASSLVQGENNEQFF. The DNA for the CDR3 is TGTGCCAGCAGCTTAGTGCAGGGGGAGAACAATGAGCAGTTCTTC.

This clonotype was counted a single time. The chain uses TRBV10-2 and TRBJ2-1; D ambiguous. Germline-derived CDR1 and CDR2 are WSHSY and SAAADI. CDR3 length: 14 residues. Trimming took off 3 bases at V and 6 bases at J, with 12 bases between the two ends. CDR3 sequence (DNA): TGCGCCAGCAGTGAACCAGGAGAACCCAATGAGCAGTTCTTC. Translating it yields CASSEPGEPNEQFF.

In its sample, this clonotype was seen a few times. The chain has TRBV6-6 and TRBJ1-5, with 7 bases aligning to TRBD1. Losses at the gene ends were 6 bases for V and 4 bases for J; bases not matched to a gene: 3. The length of the CDR3 is 13 residues. In germline, CDR1 is MNHNY, CDR2 SVGAGI (reference sequence). CDR3 sequence (DNA): TGTGCCAGCAGCTCGGGACAGAATCAGCCCCAGCATTTT. It is translated as CASSSGQNQPQHF.

The chain combines TRBV6-5 with TRBJ2-7; D unclear. The ends were cut back, 0 bases at V and 3 bases at J, with 6 bases in the middle. From germline, CDR1 is MNHEY and CDR2 SVGAGI. The CDR3 length is 13 residues. Written as DNA, the CDR3 is TGTGCCAGCAGTTACTCGAAGAACTACGAGCAGTACTTC. Translation gives CASSYSKNYEQYF.

J is TRBJ2-5 and V is TRBV6-6; D is unresolved. The CDR3 runs 13 residues. Germline-derived CDR1 and CDR2 are MNHNY and SVGAGI (reference sequence). Trimming took 8 bases from V and 3 from J, leaving 13 bases between them. CDR3 protein: CASLDAVEETQYF. CDR3 DNA: TGTGCCAGCCTAGACGCCGTCGAAGAGACCCAGTACTTC.